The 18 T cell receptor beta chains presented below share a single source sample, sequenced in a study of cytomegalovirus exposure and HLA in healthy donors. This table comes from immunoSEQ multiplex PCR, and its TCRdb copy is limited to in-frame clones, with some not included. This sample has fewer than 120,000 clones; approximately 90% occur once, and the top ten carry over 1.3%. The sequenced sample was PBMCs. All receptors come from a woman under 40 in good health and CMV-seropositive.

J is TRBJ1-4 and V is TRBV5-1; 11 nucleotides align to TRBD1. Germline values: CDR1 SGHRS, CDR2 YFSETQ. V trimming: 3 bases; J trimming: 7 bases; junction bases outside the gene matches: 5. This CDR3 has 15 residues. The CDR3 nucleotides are TGCGCCAGCAGCTCTGGGGGACAGGGGGTTGAAAAACTGTTTTTT. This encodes CASSSGGQGVEKLFF.

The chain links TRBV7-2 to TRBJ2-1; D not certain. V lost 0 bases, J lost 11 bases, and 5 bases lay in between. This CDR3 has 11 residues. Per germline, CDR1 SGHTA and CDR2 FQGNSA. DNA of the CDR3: TGTGCCAGCAGCTTAGCAGCCCAGCAGTTCTTC. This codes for CASSLAAQQFF.

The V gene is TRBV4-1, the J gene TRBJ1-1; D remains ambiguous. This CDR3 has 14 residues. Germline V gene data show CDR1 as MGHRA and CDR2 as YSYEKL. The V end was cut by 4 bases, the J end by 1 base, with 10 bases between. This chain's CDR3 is CASSRTEGNTEAFF. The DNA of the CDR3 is TGCGCCAGCAGCCGTACAGAGGGGAACACTGAAGCTTTCTTT.

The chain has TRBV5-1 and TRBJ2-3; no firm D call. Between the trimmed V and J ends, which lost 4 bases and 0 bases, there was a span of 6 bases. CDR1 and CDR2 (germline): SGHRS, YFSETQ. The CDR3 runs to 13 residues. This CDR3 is CASSPHSTDTQYF. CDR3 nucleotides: TGCGCCAGCAGCCCACATAGCACAGATACGCAGTATTTT.

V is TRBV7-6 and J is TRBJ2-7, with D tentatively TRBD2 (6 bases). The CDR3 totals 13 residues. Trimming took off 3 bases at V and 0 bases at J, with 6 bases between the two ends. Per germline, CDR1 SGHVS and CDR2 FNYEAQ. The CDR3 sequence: CASSFGSSYEQYF. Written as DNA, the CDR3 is TGTGCCAGCAGCTTCGGGAGCTCCTACGAGCAGTACTTC.

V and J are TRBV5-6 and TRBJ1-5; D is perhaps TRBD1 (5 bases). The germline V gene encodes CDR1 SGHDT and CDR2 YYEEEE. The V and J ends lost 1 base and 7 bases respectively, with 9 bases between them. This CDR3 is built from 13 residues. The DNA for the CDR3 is TGTGCCAGCAGCTTGTATAGGGGCCAGCCCCAGCATTTT. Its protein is CASSLYRGQPQHF.

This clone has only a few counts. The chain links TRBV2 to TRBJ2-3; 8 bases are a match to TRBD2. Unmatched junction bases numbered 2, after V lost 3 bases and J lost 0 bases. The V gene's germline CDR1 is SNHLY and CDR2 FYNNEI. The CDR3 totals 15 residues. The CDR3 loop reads CASSEGGGSTDTQYF. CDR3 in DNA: TGTGCCAGCAGTGAGGGCGGGGGGAGCACAGATACGCAGTATTTT.

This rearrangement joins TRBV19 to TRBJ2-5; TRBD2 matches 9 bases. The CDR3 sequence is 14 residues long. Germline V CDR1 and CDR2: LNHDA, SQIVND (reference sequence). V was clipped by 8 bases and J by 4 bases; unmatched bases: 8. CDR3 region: CASRSGTSRETQYF. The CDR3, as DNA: TGTGCCAGTCGCTCCGGGACTAGCAGAGAGACCCAGTACTTC.

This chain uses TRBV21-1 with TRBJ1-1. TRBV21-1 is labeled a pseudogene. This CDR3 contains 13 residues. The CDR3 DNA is TGTGCCAGCAGGAGTTCGGGGGGCCCTGGGGCTTTCTTT. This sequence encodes CASRSSGGPGAFF.

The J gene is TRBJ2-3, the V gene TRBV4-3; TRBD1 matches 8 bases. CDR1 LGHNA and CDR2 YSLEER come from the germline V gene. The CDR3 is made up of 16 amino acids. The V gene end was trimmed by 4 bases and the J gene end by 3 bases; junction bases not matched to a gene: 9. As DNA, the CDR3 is TGCGCCAGCAGCCCCCAAACAGGGGGGTGGACAGATACGCAGTATTTT. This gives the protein CASSPQTGGWTDTQYF.

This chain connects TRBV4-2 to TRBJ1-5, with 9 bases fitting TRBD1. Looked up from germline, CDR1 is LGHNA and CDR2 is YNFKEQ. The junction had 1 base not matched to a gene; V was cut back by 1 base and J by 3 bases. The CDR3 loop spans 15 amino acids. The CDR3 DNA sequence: TGTGCCAGCAGCCAAGGGGACAGGGACAATCAGCCCCAGCATTTT. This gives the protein CASSQGDRDNQPQHF.

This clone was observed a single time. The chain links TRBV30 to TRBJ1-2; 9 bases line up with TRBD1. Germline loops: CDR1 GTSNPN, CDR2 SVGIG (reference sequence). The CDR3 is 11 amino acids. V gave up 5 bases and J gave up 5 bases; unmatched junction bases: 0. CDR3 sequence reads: CAWDRGYGYTF. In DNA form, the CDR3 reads TGTGCCTGGGACAGGGGGTATGGCTACACCTTC. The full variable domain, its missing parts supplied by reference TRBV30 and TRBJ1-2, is SQTIHQWPATLVQPVGSPLSLECTVEGTSNPNLYWYRQAAGRGLQLLFYSVGIGQISSEVPQNLSASRPQDRQFILSSKKLLLSDSGFYLCAWDRGYGYTFGSGTRLTVV.

The CDR3 sequence is CASRVGTLTDTQYF. CDR3 bases: TGTGCCAGCAGAGTTGGGACTCTCACAGATACGCAGTATTTT. V gene TRBV27 combines with J gene TRBJ2-3; TRBD2 is a possible D gene (6 bases). The CDR3 sequence is 14 residues long. The V gene lost 6 bases and the J gene lost 2 bases, with 12 bases spanning the gap. In germline, CDR1 is MNHEY, CDR2 SMNVEV (reference sequence).

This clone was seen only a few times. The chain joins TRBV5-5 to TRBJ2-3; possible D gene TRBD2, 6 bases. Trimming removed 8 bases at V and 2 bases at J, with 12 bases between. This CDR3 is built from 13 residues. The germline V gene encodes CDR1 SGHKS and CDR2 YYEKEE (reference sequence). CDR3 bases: TGTGCCAGAGGAGGACTAAACACAGATACGCAGTATTTT. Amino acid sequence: CARGGLNTDTQYF.

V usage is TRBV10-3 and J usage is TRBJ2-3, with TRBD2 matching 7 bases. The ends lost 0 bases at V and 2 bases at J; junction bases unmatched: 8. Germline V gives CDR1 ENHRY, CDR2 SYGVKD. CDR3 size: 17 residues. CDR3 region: CAISESERDPPTDTQYF. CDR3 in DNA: TGTGCCATCAGTGAGTCCGAGCGGGACCCCCCCACAGATACGCAGTATTTT.

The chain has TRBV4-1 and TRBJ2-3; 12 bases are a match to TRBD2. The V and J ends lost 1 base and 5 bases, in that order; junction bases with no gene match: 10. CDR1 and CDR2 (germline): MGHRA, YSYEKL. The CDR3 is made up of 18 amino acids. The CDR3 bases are TGCGCCAGCAGCCAAGGTCCCAACAGGGGACTAGCGGGAGATACGCAGTATTTT. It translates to CASSQGPNRGLAGDTQYF.

This CDR3 is CASSPFTQGAYNEQFF. CDR3 bases: TGCGCCAGCAGCCCCTTTACACAGGGGGCCTACAATGAGCAGTTCTTC. The genes are TRBV5-1 and TRBJ2-1; 8 bases map to TRBD1. J was trimmed by 2 bases and V by 4 bases; bases with no gene match: 8. This CDR3 region has 16 residues. The germline CDR1 and CDR2 sequences are SGHRS and YFSETQ.

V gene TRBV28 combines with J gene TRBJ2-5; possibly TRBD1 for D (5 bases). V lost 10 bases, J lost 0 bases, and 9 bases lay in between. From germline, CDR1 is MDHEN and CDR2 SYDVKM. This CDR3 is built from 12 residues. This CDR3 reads CATRTYQETQYF. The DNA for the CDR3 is TGTGCCACCCGGACATACCAAGAGACCCAGTACTTC.